Given below is one TCR beta chain in context. In the original analysis: Estimation of nucleated cell counts was performed using reference gene primer amplification. Produced via immunoSEQ multiplex PCR; TCRdb's table is partial and in-frame only. The V and J calls and clone size are taken from that table; D and trimming were inferred from the DNA. The table records fewer than 250,000 clones, around 88% of them present only once. The data were taken from a study of blood T cell repertoires in COVID-19. Study-level background: Both acute and convalescent COVID-19 samples were obtained from the United States, Italy and Spain. Sample material is recorded as cDNA or gDNA derived from T cells, B-cell-depleted T cells, or PBMCs.

CDR3 length equals 13 residues. The V gene end was trimmed by 7 bases and the J gene end by 6 bases; junction bases not matched to a gene: 7. Germline lookup yields CDR1 SQVTM and CDR2 ANQGSEA. Sequencing was performed on peripheral blood. This clonotype originated in a woman aged 45-65 years with acute or convalescent COVID-19. V is TRBV29-1 and J is TRBJ2-1, with 9 positions matching TRBD1. CDR3 bases: TGCAGCGACCGGGACAGGGTCCCCAATGAGCAGTTCTTC. Residues: CSDRDRVPNEQFF.